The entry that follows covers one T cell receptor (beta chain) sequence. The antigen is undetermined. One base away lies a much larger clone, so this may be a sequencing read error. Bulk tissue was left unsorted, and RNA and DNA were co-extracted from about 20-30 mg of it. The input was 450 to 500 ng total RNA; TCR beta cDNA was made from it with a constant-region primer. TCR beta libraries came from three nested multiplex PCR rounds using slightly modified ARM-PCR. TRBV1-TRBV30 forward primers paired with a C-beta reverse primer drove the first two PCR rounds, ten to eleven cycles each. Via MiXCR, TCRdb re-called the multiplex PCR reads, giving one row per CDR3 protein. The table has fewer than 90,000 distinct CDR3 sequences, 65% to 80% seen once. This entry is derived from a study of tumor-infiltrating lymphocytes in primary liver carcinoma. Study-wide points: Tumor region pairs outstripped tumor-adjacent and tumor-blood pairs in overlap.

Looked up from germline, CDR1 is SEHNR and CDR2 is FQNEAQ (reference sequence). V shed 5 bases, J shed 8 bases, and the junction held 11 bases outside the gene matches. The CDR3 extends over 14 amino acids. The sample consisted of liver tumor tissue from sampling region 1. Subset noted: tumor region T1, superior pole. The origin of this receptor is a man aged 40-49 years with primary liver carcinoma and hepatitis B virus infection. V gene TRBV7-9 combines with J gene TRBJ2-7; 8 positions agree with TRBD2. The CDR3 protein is CASSPSAGDGKQYF. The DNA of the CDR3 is TGTGCCAGCAGCCCATCAGCGGGAGATGGAAAGCAGTACTTC.